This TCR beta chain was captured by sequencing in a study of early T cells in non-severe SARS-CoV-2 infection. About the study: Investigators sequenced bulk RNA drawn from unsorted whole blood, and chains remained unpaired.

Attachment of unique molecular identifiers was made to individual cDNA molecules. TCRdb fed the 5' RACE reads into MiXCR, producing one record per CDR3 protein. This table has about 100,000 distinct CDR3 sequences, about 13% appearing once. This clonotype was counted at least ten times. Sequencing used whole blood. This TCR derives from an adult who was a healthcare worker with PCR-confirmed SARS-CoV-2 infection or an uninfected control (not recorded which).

CDR3 DNA sequence: TGCAGTGCAGATCAGGGGTTTAATTCACCCCTCCACTTT. It codes for CSADQGFNSPLHF. V usage is TRBV20-1 and J usage is TRBJ1-6; maybe TRBD1 (6 bases). Germline V gives CDR1 DFQATT, CDR2 SNEGSKA (reference sequence). The CDR3 runs to 13 residues. The V and J ends lost 6 bases and 6 bases respectively, with 12 bases between them.